This T cell receptor beta chain came from a study of regulatory T cells in long-lasting Graves disease. Study-level background: Positivity for TSH receptor antibodies plus over 5 years of antithyroid drugs meant persistent Graves' disease.

With respect to this clonotype: The antigen is unknown.

Time point of the sample: persistent/refractory GD, antithyroid drugs over 5 years with positive TRAb. Researchers made the TCR library from RNA that was extracted from PBMCs. V shed 4 bases and J 7 bases; nucleotides not matched to a gene: 14. From germline, CDR1 is SGHRS and CDR2 YFSETQ. The CDR3 loop spans 16 amino acids. The study, taken as a whole, reports: Examination was confined to peripheral blood, excluding thyroid tissue. With persistent disease, TRBV28, TRBJ1-2 and TRBJ2-5 were the favored segments. Patients with persistent disease shared under 3,500 public clonotypes, outpacing the 966 shared by new patients.

Assembly of TCR beta libraries relied on iRepertoire HTBI primers together with Arm-PCR of CDR3 regions. TCRdb processed the multiplex PCR reads anew with MiXCR; each CDR3 protein has one entry. The table records 350,000 to 450,000 distinct CDR3 sequences, approximately 23% of them present only once. The gene calls are TRBV5-1 and TRBJ2-7, with 10 bases identical to TRBD2. This specimen was peripheral blood mononuclear cells (PBMCs), taken when the disease was refractory, from a patient treated with antithyroid drugs. The origin of this receptor is a woman aged 40 to 49 with Graves disease. The CDR3 nucleotides read TGCGCCAGCAGCCCAAAACTAGCGGGATTACCGGCGGAGCAGTACTTC. Its translation: CASSPKLAGLPAEQYF.